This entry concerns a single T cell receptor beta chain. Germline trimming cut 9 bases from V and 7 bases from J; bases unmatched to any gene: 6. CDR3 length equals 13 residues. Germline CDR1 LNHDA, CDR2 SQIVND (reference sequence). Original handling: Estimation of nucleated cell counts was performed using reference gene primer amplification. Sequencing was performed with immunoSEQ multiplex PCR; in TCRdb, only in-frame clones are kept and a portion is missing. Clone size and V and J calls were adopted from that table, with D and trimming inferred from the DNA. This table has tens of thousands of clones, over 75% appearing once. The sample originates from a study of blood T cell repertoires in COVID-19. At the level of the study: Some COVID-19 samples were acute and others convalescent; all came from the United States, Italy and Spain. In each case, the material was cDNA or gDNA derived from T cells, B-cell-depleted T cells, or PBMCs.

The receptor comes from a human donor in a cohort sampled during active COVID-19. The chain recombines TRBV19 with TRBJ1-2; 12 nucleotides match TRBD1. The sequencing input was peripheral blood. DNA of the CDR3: TGTGCCAGCCAGCCGGGACAGGGGGCTGGCTACACCTTC. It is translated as CASQPGQGAGYTF.